Sequencing of this T cell receptor (beta chain) was carried out in a study of human T cells and chemical hapten exposure. Study overall: The patients, most of them female, presented with alopecia areata, totalis or universalis.

Time point: patch test 3, about 24 weeks after DPC sensitization. Specified treatment: therapeutic diphenylcyclopropenone sensitization with weekly scalp DPC. This clonotype was recorded many times. Its antigen is not identified. Study-wide results and limits: Healthy individuals' immune responses may differ from those of donors, who had alopecia.

J was trimmed by 0 bases and V by 6 bases; bases with no gene match: 14. From germline, CDR1 is SGHDT and CDR2 YYEEEE. The CDR3 has 18 residues. The study's library attached unique molecular identifiers to single cDNA molecules. TCRdb used MiXCR to reprocess the RACE reads, holding one entry per CDR3 protein. This sample has 45,000 to 60,000 distinct CDR3 sequences, with around 12% found just once. The receptor was derived from a man between 25 and 39 years old with alopecia areata. Some clones in this sample may be carry-over from other donors' samples. The sequencing here drew on whole blood, taken in connection with sensitization to the hapten diphenylcyclopropenone (DPC). This chain links TRBV5-6 with TRBJ1-1; 10 nucleotides agree with TRBD1. The CDR3 reads CASTPVGDRGNMNTEAFF. The CDR3 nucleotides are TGTGCCAGCACCCCGGTCGGGGACAGGGGTAACATGAACACTGAAGCTTTCTTT. The full variable domain, completed using reference TRBV5-6 and TRBJ1-1, is DAGVTQSPTHLIKTRGQQVTLRCSPKSGHDTVSWYQQALGQGPQFIFQYYEEEERQRGNFPDRFSGHQFPNYSSELNVNALLLGDSALYLCASTPVGDRGNMNTEAFFGQGTRLTVV.